This TCR beta chain was recorded in a study of blood T cell repertoires in COVID-19. Study as a whole: Acute and convalescent COVID-19 samples came from the United States, Italy and Spain.

The table came from immunoSEQ multiplex PCR; TCRdb's copy has only in-frame clones and leaves some out. The table shows over 200,000 clones, with 80% to 95% occurring only once. Seattle patient enrollment occurred during active infection, with longitudinal follow-up thereafter. This receptor was identified in a man in his fifties or sixties with COVID-19, enrolled during active disease. The source material was peripheral blood.

This CDR3 is CASSERAGSYGYTF. The CDR3 region has the DNA TGCGCCAGCAGTGAGCGGGCAGGGTCCTATGGCTACACCTTC. The V call is TRBV10-2, the J call TRBJ1-2, with a weak D call TRBD1 (5 bases). The germline V gene encodes CDR1 WSHSY and CDR2 SAAADI. Trimming shortened V by 2 bases and J by 4 bases, and 11 bases separated the two germline ends. This CDR3 contains 14 residues.